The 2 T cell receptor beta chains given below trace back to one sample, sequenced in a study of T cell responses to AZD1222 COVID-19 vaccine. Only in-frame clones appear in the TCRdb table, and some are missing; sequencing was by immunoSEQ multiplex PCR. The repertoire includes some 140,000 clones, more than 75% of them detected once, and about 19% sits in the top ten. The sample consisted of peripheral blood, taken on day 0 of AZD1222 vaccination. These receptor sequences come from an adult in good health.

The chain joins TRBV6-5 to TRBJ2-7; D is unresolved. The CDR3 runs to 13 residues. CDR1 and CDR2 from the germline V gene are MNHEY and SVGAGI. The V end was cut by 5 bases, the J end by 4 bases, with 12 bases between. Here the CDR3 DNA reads TGTGCCAGCAGTACCAGGTTCGGGTACGAGCAGTACTTC. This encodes CASSTRFGYEQYF.

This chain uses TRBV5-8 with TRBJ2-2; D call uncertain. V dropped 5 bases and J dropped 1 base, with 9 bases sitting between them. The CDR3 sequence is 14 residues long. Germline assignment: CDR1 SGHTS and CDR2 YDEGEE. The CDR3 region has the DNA TGTGCCAGCAGAAAGGGTCGGAACACCGGGGAGCTGTTTTTT. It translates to CASRKGRNTGELFF.